The source of this T cell receptor (beta chain) is a study of human T cells and chemical hapten exposure. TCRdb reprocessed the RACE reads with MiXCR, giving one entry per CDR3 protein. The table lists about 84,000 distinct CDR3 sequences, approximately 11% of them singletons. As for time point: patch test 3, about 24 weeks after DPC sensitization. The treatment: therapeutic diphenylcyclopropenone sensitization with weekly scalp DPC. The TCR originated in a woman aged 45-59 years with alopecia areata. Some clones in this sample may be carry-over from other donors' samples. The specimen comprised whole blood, sampled in connection with sensitization to the hapten diphenylcyclopropenone (DPC).

DNA of the CDR3: TGTGCCAGCACCCCGTCCCTAGCGGGGAGACGAAATGAGCAGTTCTTC. It codes for CASTPSLAGRRNEQFF. This chain uses TRBV7-2 with TRBJ2-1, with 9 bases that match TRBD2. The V and J ends lost 7 bases and 7 bases, in that order; junction bases with no gene match: 14. The CDR3 has 16 residues. In germline, CDR1 is SGHTA, CDR2 FQGNSA.